Each of the 12 T cell receptor beta chains below was sequenced from the same sample in a study of T cell changes during pregnancy in multiple sclerosis. The assay was immunoSEQ multiplex PCR, and TCRdb's table has in-frame clones only and misses some. The data contain tens of thousands of clones, approximately 90% of them seen just once; the ten biggest clones take up approximately 0.99%. Sequenced material: peripheral blood, taken before pregnancy. The receptors derive from a female donor with multiple sclerosis, enrolled in a pregnancy study.

This rearrangement joins TRBV19 to TRBJ2-7; D might be TRBD2 (6 bases). With 3 bases removed from V and 2 bases from J, the gap between germline ends came to 11 bases. CDR1 and CDR2 (germline): LNHDA, SQIVND (reference sequence). The CDR3 covers 14 residues. The CDR3 sequence is CASSIRGNPYEQYF. Here the CDR3 DNA reads TGTGCCAGTAGTATCCGGGGGAACCCCTACGAGCAGTACTTC. Filled out from reference TRBV19 and TRBJ2-7, the complete variable domain reads DGGITQSPKYLFRKEGQNVTLSCEQNLNHDAMYWYRQDPGQGLRLIYYSQIVNDFQKGDIAEGYSVSREKKESFPLTVTSAQKNPTAFYLCASSIRGNPYEQYFGPGTRLTVT.

Notes on this clone: The same CDR3 also results from other DNA sequences found in this sample. The chain joins TRBV4-2 to TRBJ2-7; 8 bases match TRBD2. Germline V gene lookup returns CDR1 LGHNA and CDR2 YNFKEQ. This CDR3 comprises 17 residues. The V and J ends lost 0 bases and 0 bases, in that order; junction bases with no gene match: 7. As DNA, the CDR3 is TGTGCCAGCAGCCAAGACAGGAACGGGAGGGGCTCCTACGAGCAGTACTTC. Protein product: CASSQDRNGRGSYEQYF.

This clone was recorded once. The gene calls are TRBV7-2 and TRBJ2-7; 13 positions match TRBD2. Germline V gene data show CDR1 as SGHTA and CDR2 as FQGNSA. This CDR3 has 14 amino acids. V was clipped by 6 bases and J by 6 bases; unmatched bases: 5. In DNA, the CDR3 is TGTGCCAGCAGAACTAGCGGGGGGGCCCTCGAGCAGTACTTC. Translating gives CASRTSGGALEQYF.

The CDR3 reads CASSYGTAQETQYF. The CDR3 DNA follows: TGTGCCAGCAGTTACGGGACAGCTCAAGAGACCCAGTACTTC. J is TRBJ2-5 and V is TRBV6-6, with 7 positions matching TRBD1. Per germline, CDR1 MNHNY and CDR2 SVGAGI (reference sequence). Trimming took 2 bases from V and 2 from J; bases not matched to a gene: 2. This CDR3 region has 14 residues.

This rearrangement joins TRBV7-9 to TRBJ1-4, with 8 bases identical to TRBD1. From germline, CDR1 is SEHNR and CDR2 FQNEAQ (reference sequence). The junction had 2 bases not matched to a gene; V was cut back by 5 bases and J by 3 bases. This CDR3 has 14 residues. CDR3 residues: CASSPDRANEKLFF. The CDR3 DNA is TGTGCCAGCAGCCCGGACAGGGCTAATGAAAAACTGTTTTTT.

This chain joins TRBV9 and TRBJ2-3, with TRBD1 identical over 8 bases. The germline CDR1 and CDR2 sequences are SGDLS and YYNGEE. V was clipped by 4 bases and J by 7 bases; unmatched bases: 14. This CDR3 is 16 amino acids long. Here the CDR3 DNA reads TGTGCCAGCAGCCCCTCCGGGGCAGGGGGCGCAAATACGCAGTATTTT. Its protein product is CASSPSGAGGANTQYF.

The chain joins TRBV7-9 to TRBJ1-3, with unresolved D. With 4 bases removed from V and 5 bases from J, the gap between germline ends came to 9 bases. The germline V gene encodes CDR1 SEHNR and CDR2 FQNEAQ (reference sequence). The length of the CDR3 is 13 residues. CDR3 sequence: CASSSGVRNTIYF. The CDR3 region has the DNA TGTGCCAGCAGCTCAGGTGTAAGAAACACCATATATTTT.

The V and J genes are TRBV2 and TRBJ2-3; no definite D call. This CDR3 region has 11 residues. The ends were cut back, 4 bases at V and 4 bases at J, with 3 bases in the middle. The germline CDR1 and CDR2 sequences are SNHLY and FYNNEI. The CDR3 loop is CASSAADTQYF. The CDR3 coding sequence is TGTGCCAGCAGTGCGGCAGATACGCAGTATTTT.

The chain is built from TRBV7-2 and TRBJ1-1; no definite D call. The germline V and J ends were trimmed by 5 bases and 4 bases, with 14 bases remaining between them. This CDR3 region has 14 residues. The germline V gene encodes CDR1 SGHTA and CDR2 FQGNSA. In DNA form, the CDR3 reads TGTGCCAGCAGCCCCTTTAGCCCTTCCACTGAAGCTTTCTTT. Amino acid sequence: CASSPFSPSTEAFF.

The chain uses TRBV9 and TRBJ1-3; 7 positions match TRBD1. The CDR3 length is 15 residues. V was clipped by 4 bases and J by 2 bases; unmatched bases: 6. CDR1 and CDR2 (germline): SGDLS, YYNGEE. DNA of the CDR3: TGTGCCAGCAGCATCGGAAGGGGGCCTGGAAACACCATATATTTT. Translated, it gives CASSIGRGPGNTIYF.

The rearrangement uses TRBV9 and TRBJ1-2, with D possibly being TRBD1 (6 bases). Trimming took off 3 bases at V and 0 bases at J, with 12 bases between the two ends. The CDR3 covers 15 residues. Germline values: CDR1 SGDLS, CDR2 YYNGEE. CDR3 residues: CASSARGNANYGYTF. Here the CDR3 DNA reads TGTGCCAGCAGCGCCAGGGGAAATGCTAACTATGGCTACACCTTC.

The chain uses TRBV7-6 and TRBJ1-1; maybe TRBD1 (6 bases). CDR3 size: 19 residues. Germline V CDR1 and CDR2: SGHVS, FNYEAQ. Trimming removed 2 bases at V and 0 bases at J, with 22 bases between. The chain's CDR3 is CASSLQTARQGTLNTEAFF. The CDR3, as DNA: TGTGCCAGCAGCTTACAGACCGCAAGGCAGGGGACCTTGAACACTGAAGCTTTCTTT.